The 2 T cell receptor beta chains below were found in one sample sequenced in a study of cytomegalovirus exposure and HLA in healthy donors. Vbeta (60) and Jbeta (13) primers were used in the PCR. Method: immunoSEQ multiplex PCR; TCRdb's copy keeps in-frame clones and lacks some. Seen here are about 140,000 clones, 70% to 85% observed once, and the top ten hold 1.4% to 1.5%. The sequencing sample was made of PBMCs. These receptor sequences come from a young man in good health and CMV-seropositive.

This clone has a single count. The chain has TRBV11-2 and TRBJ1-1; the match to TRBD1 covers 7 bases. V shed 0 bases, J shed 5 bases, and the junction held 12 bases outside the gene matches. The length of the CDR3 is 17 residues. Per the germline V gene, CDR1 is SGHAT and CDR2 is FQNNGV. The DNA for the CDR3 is TGTGCCAGCAGCTTAGATCGGGGGACAGTGGTAACGACTGAAGCTTTCTTT. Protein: CASSLDRGTVVTTEAFF.

The CDR3 here is CASSRRYREETQYF. CDR3 nucleotides: TGTGCCAGCAGCCGACGATACAGAGAAGAGACCCAGTACTTC. This chain uses TRBV7-9 with TRBJ2-5; D gene unclear. This CDR3 spans 14 amino acids. V was shortened by 5 bases and J by 3 bases, with 13 bases between the two germline ends. CDR1 is SEHNR, CDR2 FQNEAQ, per germline (reference sequence).